Described below is a single T cell receptor beta chain sequence and its context. No antigen is known for it. V lost 3 bases to trimming and J lost 5 bases; unmatched junction nucleotides: 5. Germline V gene data show CDR1 as KGHSH and CDR2 as LQKENI. The CDR3 runs to 15 residues. A multiplex PCR was run with 60 Vbeta primers and 13 Jbeta primers. Sequenced by immunoSEQ multiplex PCR; TCRdb stores in-frame clones only, minus some. The sample includes just over 80,000 clones. This sample is part of a study of cytomegalovirus exposure and HLA in healthy donors. Findings of the study overall: Analysis performed later found over 15,000 TCR beta sequences associated with HLA alleles at 0.05 false discovery rate. Most likely, a cluster of highly shared sequence variants arose as a sequencing artifact.

This TCR was recovered from a woman in her 30s in good health and CMV-seronegative. The specimen was PBMCs. The V gene is TRBV18, the J gene TRBJ2-1; TRBD2 matches 9 bases. CDR3 in amino acids: CASSPQRGDDNEQFF. In DNA form, the CDR3 reads TGTGCCAGCTCACCTCAGCGGGGGGACGACAATGAGCAGTTCTTC.